Below are 23 T cell receptor beta chains sequenced from a single sample in a study of graft-versus-host responses after intestinal transplantation. Time point noted: postoperative day 105 after intestinal transplantation (dayNNNN = postoperative day). The protocol was immunoSEQ multiplex PCR, while the TCRdb copy is restricted to in-frame clones and leaves out a portion. The sample lists roughly 12,000 clones; about nine tenths were seen once. The source material was PBMCs, sampled 105 days after intestinal transplantation. The receptor source for this set is a human patient who received an intestinal transplant, so some T cells may come from the graft donor.

In this sample, this clone turned up a few times. The chain joins TRBV6-4 to TRBJ2-2; 10 nucleotides agree with TRBD1. Germline lookup yields CDR1 MRHNA and CDR2 SNTAGT. The V and J ends lost 2 bases and 3 bases, in that order; junction bases with no gene match: 0. This CDR3 region has 15 residues. CDR3 protein: CASSDGTGDTGELFF. In DNA form, the CDR3 reads TGTGCCAGCAGTGACGGGACAGGGGACACCGGGGAGCTGTTTTTT.

The chain combines TRBV28 with TRBJ2-7; 10 bases map to TRBD2. The V gene's germline CDR1 is MDHEN and CDR2 SYDVKM. V lost 3 bases, J lost 0 bases, and 5 bases stayed unmatched. This CDR3 comprises 16 residues. The CDR3: CASSFGLAVLSYEQYF. The DNA of the CDR3 is TGTGCCAGCAGTTTTGGACTAGCGGTTCTCTCCTACGAGCAGTACTTC.

The chain joins TRBV6-1 to TRBJ2-7; tentatively, D is TRBD1 (5 bases). The length of the CDR3 is 13 residues. Germline CDR1 MNHNS, CDR2 SASEGT. The V gene lost 1 base and the J gene lost 6 bases, with 10 bases spanning the gap. The CDR3 sequence is CASSEVRVGEQYF. The CDR3 nucleotides read TGTGCCAGCAGTGAAGTCAGGGTGGGCGAGCAGTACTTC.

This clone showed up just a few times. The genes are TRBV4-1 and TRBJ1-2, with D possibly matching TRBD1 (5 bases). The V and J ends lost 0 bases and 3 bases respectively, with 11 bases between them. This CDR3 has 15 residues. Germline values: CDR1 MGHRA, CDR2 YSYEKL. Here the CDR3 reads CASSQEPGLDYGYTF. The CDR3, as DNA: TGCGCCAGCAGCCAAGAACCAGGGCTTGACTATGGCTACACCTTC.

This clone occurred once. The genes are TRBV6-4 and TRBJ1-6, with D perhaps matching TRBD1 (5 bases). The CDR3 has 14 residues. Looked up from germline, CDR1 is MRHNA and CDR2 is SNTAGT. Trimming pared 0 bases from V and 7 bases from J, leaving 7 bases between. CDR3 residues: CASSDSGGNSPLHF. Here the CDR3 DNA reads TGTGCCAGCAGTGACTCGGGGGGAAATTCACCCCTCCACTTT.

This chain links TRBV2 with TRBJ2-1; TRBD2 is a possible D gene (5 bases). CDR3 length: 16 residues. The germline V and J ends were trimmed by 3 bases and 4 bases, with 16 bases remaining between them. Per germline, CDR1 SNHLY and CDR2 FYNNEI. The CDR3 bases are TGTGCCAGCAGTGATTCGATGCTAGCAGGATACAATGAGCAGTTCTTC. As protein: CASSDSMLAGYNEQFF.

A word on this clone: Since a much larger clone is just one base distant, this may be a read error. This specimen includes other DNA sequences encoding the same CDR3. J is TRBJ2-3 and V is TRBV6-4; possible D gene TRBD2, 6 bases. Germline values: CDR1 MRHNA, CDR2 SNTAGT. This CDR3 is built from 12 residues. V shed 4 bases and J shed 6 bases, with 8 bases lying between them. The CDR3 bases are TGTGCCAGCAGTGCGGGGGAGGATACGCAGTATTTT. This sequence encodes CASSAGEDTQYF.

The V and J genes are TRBV7-9 and TRBJ1-2, with 10 nucleotides matching TRBD1. The CDR3 runs 13 residues. V lost 8 bases to trimming and J lost 7 bases; unmatched junction nucleotides: 7. The V gene's germline CDR1 is SEHNR and CDR2 FQNEAQ (reference sequence). The CDR3 is CASLGQGTGGYTF. The CDR3 DNA reads as TGTGCCAGCTTGGGACAGGGGACCGGTGGCTACACCTTC. The full variable domain, completed using reference TRBV7-9 and TRBJ1-2, is DTGVSQNPRHKITKRGQNVTFRCDPISEHNRLYWYRQTLGQGPEFLTYFQNEAQLEKSRLLSDRFSAERPKGSFSTLEIQRTEQGDSAMYLCASLGQGTGGYTFGSGTRLTVV.

This clone is a singleton in its sample. The chain recombines TRBV9 with TRBJ2-7, with 11 bases lining up with TRBD2. The ends lost 3 bases at V and 2 bases at J; junction bases unmatched: 1. Germline CDR1 and CDR2: SGDLS and YYNGEE. The CDR3 has 14 residues. Here the CDR3 DNA reads TGTGCCAGCAGCGGACTAGCGGGGCCCTACGAGCAGTACTTC. This gives the protein CASSGLAGPYEQYF. The complete variable domain, with remaining parts taken from reference TRBV9 and TRBJ2-7, reads DSGVTQTPKHLITATGQRVTLRCSPRSGDLSVYWYQQSLDQGLQFLIQYYNGEERAKGNILERFSAQQFPDLHSELNLSSLELGDSALYFCASSGLAGPYEQYFGPGTRLTVT.

This clone showed up just a few times. V usage is TRBV30 and J usage is TRBJ1-4; D may be TRBD1 (6 bases). The CDR3 sequence is 12 residues long. V was pared by 0 bases and J by 8 bases, with 7 bases between. The V gene's germline CDR1 is GTSNPN and CDR2 SVGIG (reference sequence). CDR3 loop: CAWSVQGEKLFF. The CDR3 nucleotides are TGTGCCTGGAGTGTACAGGGAGAAAAACTGTTTTTT.

This rearrangement joins TRBV7-5 to TRBJ2-1; TRBD2, as called in the table, went unchecked against the DNA. TRBV7-5 is designated a pseudogene. This CDR3 is 15 amino acids long. The CDR3 DNA follows: TGTGTCAGAAGCCCTAAGACTAGCGGGGACAATGAGCAGTTCTTC. Its translation is CVRSPKTSGDNEQFF.

The chain carries TRBV21-1 and TRBJ1-2; the DNA was not compared with TRBD1, the D call given in the table. TRBV21-1 represents a pseudogene. CDR3 size: 13 residues. CDR3 sequence reads: CASSKGTNYGYTF. The DNA of the CDR3 is TGTGCCAGCAGCAAAGGGACAAACTATGGCTACACCTTC.

This chain uses TRBV11-2 with TRBJ2-1; TRBD2 might be the D (5 bases). This CDR3 region has 11 residues. V lost 3 bases, J lost 8 bases, and 5 bases lay in between. Germline CDR1 and CDR2: SGHAT and FQNNGV. The chain's CDR3 is CASSFGDEQFF. CDR3 in DNA: TGTGCCAGCAGCTTCGGGGATGAGCAGTTCTTC.

In DNA form, the CDR3 reads TGTGCCATCAGTGTGCGGGGGGTGGCAGATACGCAGTATTTT. This gives the protein CAISVRGVADTQYF. The gene calls are TRBV10-3 and TRBJ2-3; 8 bases agree with TRBD2. Trimming cost V 4 bases and J 4 bases; bases outside gene matches: 4. This CDR3 has 14 amino acids. Per the germline V gene, CDR1 is ENHRY and CDR2 is SYGVKD.

The V gene is TRBV2, the J gene TRBJ2-5; no reliable D call. Germline V CDR1 and CDR2: SNHLY, FYNNEI. This CDR3 contains 16 residues. V was trimmed by 8 bases and J by 2 bases, leaving 21 bases between them. The CDR3 sequence is CASFPDTEFIQETQYF. The CDR3 DNA sequence: TGTGCCAGCTTCCCCGACACGGAATTTATTCAAGAGACCCAGTACTTC.

The chain combines TRBV12-5 with TRBJ2-1; TRBD2 agrees at 10 bases. With 5 bases clipped from V and 1 base from J, the junction kept 5 bases outside the gene matches. Germline V gene sequence: CDR1 LGHNT, CDR2 FRNRAP. This CDR3 is built from 16 residues. The CDR3 DNA is TGTGCTAGTGGTCCGCGGGGACTAGCGTCCTACAATGAGCAGTTCTTC. It encodes CASGPRGLASYNEQFF.

Only one count was recorded for this clone. The chain combines TRBV7-2 with TRBJ1-5; D gene uncertain. The V end was cut by 5 bases, the J end by 5 bases, with 7 bases between. There are 12 residues in the CDR3. Looked up from germline, CDR1 is SGHTA and CDR2 is FQGNSA. The CDR3 reads CASSRQDQPQHF. The CDR3 DNA reads as TGTGCCAGCAGCCGCCAGGATCAGCCCCAGCATTTT.

The rearrangement joins TRBV6-1 to TRBJ2-7, with D tentatively TRBD1 or TRBD2 (6 bases each). Trimming shortened V by 8 bases and J by 4 bases, and 18 bases separated the two germline ends. The CDR3 sequence is 14 residues long. CDR1 and CDR2 (germline): MNHNS, SASEGT. This CDR3 reads CASRGGPLGYEQYF. The CDR3 DNA follows: TGTGCCAGCCGTGGGGGGCCGCTAGGGTACGAGCAGTACTTC.

The chain uses TRBV27 and TRBJ2-1; 8 nucleotides line up with TRBD2. The germline V gene encodes CDR1 MNHEY and CDR2 SMNVEV (reference sequence). This CDR3 is 13 amino acids long. Germline trimming cut 7 bases from V and 6 bases from J; bases unmatched to any gene: 5. The CDR3: CASNFAGGNEQFF. As DNA, the CDR3 is TGTGCCAGCAATTTCGCGGGGGGCAATGAGCAGTTCTTC.

The chain links TRBV27 to TRBJ2-7, with D possibly TRBD2 on 6 matching bases. The CDR3 length is 15 residues. CDR1 is MNHEY, CDR2 SMNVEV, per germline (reference sequence). Between the trimmed V and J ends, which lost 3 bases and 0 bases, there was a span of 12 bases. The CDR3 loop is CASSLGGTSSYEQYF. DNA for the CDR3: TGTGCCAGCAGTTTGGGGGGAACCTCCTCCTACGAGCAGTACTTC.

The chain uses TRBV9 and TRBJ1-1; D is unclear. Per germline, CDR1 SGDLS and CDR2 YYNGEE. With 0 bases removed from V and 1 base from J, the gap between germline ends came to 7 bases. The CDR3 sequence is 14 residues long. In DNA form, the CDR3 reads TGTGCCAGCAGCGTAGCTGGTGGGAACACTGAAGCTTTCTTT. This translates into CASSVAGGNTEAFF.

The chain is built from TRBV5-5 and TRBJ1-2; the D is unclear. Germline V gene lookup returns CDR1 SGHKS and CDR2 YYEKEE (reference sequence). The CDR3 has 16 residues. The V end lost 0 bases, the J end lost 4 bases, and 16 bases lay between the germline ends. CDR3 sequence: CASSLVEPAVVYGYTF. CDR3 DNA: TGTGCCAGCAGCTTGGTAGAGCCGGCGGTTGTCTATGGCTACACCTTC.

This chain connects TRBV7-6 to TRBJ2-3; no clear D gene. The V gene's germline CDR1 is SGHVS and CDR2 FNYEAQ. CDR3 length equals 13 residues. V was pared by 3 bases and J by 1 base, with 5 bases between. The CDR3 sequence: CASSLVGTDTQYF. In DNA form, the CDR3 reads TGTGCCAGCAGCTTGGTCGGCACAGATACGCAGTATTTT.